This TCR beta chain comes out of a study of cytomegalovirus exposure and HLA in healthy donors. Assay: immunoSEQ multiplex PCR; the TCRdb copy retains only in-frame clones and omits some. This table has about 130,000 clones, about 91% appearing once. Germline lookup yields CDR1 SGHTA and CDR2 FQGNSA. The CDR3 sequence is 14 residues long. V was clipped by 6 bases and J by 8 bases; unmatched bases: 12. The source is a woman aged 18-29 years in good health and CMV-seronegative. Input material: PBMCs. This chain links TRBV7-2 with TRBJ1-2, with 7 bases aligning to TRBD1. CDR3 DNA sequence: TGTGCCAGCAGAGGAGGGACAGCCGCCTGGGGCTACACCTTC. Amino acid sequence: CASRGGTAAWGYTF.